A single sample gave rise to the 30 T cell receptor beta chains below, sequenced in a study of vaccination effects on CD4 cells after COVID-19. ViraFEST expansion of antigen-specific CD4+ T cells with viral peptide pools preceded sequencing. CD4+ T cells were isolated after roughly nine days of culture. The vaccine recipients had no prior SARS-CoV-2 infection, with negative nucleocapsid antibodies. Their antigens are not known. Data came from immunoSEQ multiplex PCR; TCRdb stores just in-frame clones and leaves some out. The top ten clones hold approximately 22% of a sample with fewer than 40,000 clones, around 67% of them seen once. Material: CD4+ T cells from PBMCs cultured with SARS-CoV-2 spike peptides, obtained before COVID-19 vaccination. These receptor sequences come from a human donor who received a COVID-19 vaccine.

The rearrangement uses TRBV9 and TRBJ1-6; D gene uncertain. Per the germline V gene, CDR1 is SGDLS and CDR2 is YYNGEE. CDR3 length: 14 amino acids. Between the trimmed V and J ends, which lost 0 bases and 7 bases, there was a span of 8 bases. CDR3 DNA sequence: TGTGCCAGCAGCGTAGCGGCGGAGAATTCACCCCTCCACTTT. It codes for CASSVAAENSPLHF.

The rearrangement uses TRBV12-5 and TRBJ1-1, with TRBD1 identical over 9 bases. Unmatched junction bases numbered 15, after V lost 6 bases and J lost 1 base. CDR1 is LGHNT and CDR2 is FRNRAP in the germline V gene. The length of the CDR3 is 18 residues. CDR3 DNA: TGTGCTAGTGGACCCTTAGACTTCCTACAGGGGGCGAACACTGAAGCTTTCTTT. Translated: CASGPLDFLQGANTEAFF.

The chain combines TRBV18 with TRBJ2-3, with D possibly being TRBD1 (5 bases). This CDR3 has 14 amino acids. Germline CDR1 and CDR2: KGHSH and LQKENI. V lost 2 bases to trimming and J lost 2 bases, with 8 bases between them. The CDR3 nucleotides read TGTGCCAGCTCACCAGGGGCGGTCACAGATACGCAGTATTTT. As protein: CASSPGAVTDTQYF.

This clone was observed many times. The rearrangement links TRBV11-3 to TRBJ2-7, with TRBD2 matching over 9 bases. The length of the CDR3 is 13 residues. Looked up from germline, CDR1 is SGHNT and CDR2 is YENEEA. With V trimmed by 5 bases and J by 10 bases, 9 bases remained unmatched. The CDR3 bases are TGTGCCAGCAGCACCTATAGCGGGAGCGCACAGTACTTC. It specifies CASSTYSGSAQYF.

The J gene is TRBJ2-1, the V gene TRBV6-5, with 11 bases matching TRBD2. The germline V gene has CDR1 MNHEY and CDR2 SVGAGI. With V trimmed by 6 bases and J by 7 bases, 8 bases remained unmatched. This CDR3 is built from 15 residues. CDR3 in DNA: TGTGCCAGCAGGACGACTAGCGGGGCTACGAATGAGCAGTTCTTC. It encodes CASRTTSGATNEQFF.

V usage is TRBV9 and J usage is TRBJ2-2; TRBD2 agrees at 15 bases. Germline-derived CDR1 and CDR2 are SGDLS and YYNGEE. CDR3 size: 18 residues. Germline trimming cut 3 bases from V and 5 bases from J; bases unmatched to any gene: 8. In DNA, the CDR3 is TGTGCCAGCAGCGCTTCCGGGACTAGCGGGAGGATAACCGGGGAGCTGTTTTTT. The encoded protein is CASSASGTSGRITGELFF. The variable domain in full, completed from reference TRBV9 and TRBJ2-2, reads DSGVTQTPKHLITATGQRVTLRCSPRSGDLSVYWYQQSLDQGLQFLIQYYNGEERAKGNILERFSAQQFPDLHSELNLSSLELGDSALYFCASSASGTSGRITGELFFGEGSRLTVL.

The CDR3, as DNA: TGTGCCAGCAGCCCGACGACTAGCGGGAGGGCGTACCAAGAGACCCAGTACTTC. This gives the protein CASSPTTSGRAYQETQYF. V and J are TRBV11-2 and TRBJ2-5, with 14 bases identical to TRBD2. The CDR3 is 18 amino acids. The junction had 8 bases not matched to a gene; V was cut back by 5 bases and J by 0 bases. The V gene's germline CDR1 is SGHAT and CDR2 FQNNGV. Full variable domain (remainder filled in from reference TRBV11-2 and TRBJ2-5): EAGVAQSPRYKIIEKRQSVAFWCNPISGHATLYWYQQILGQGPKLLIQFQNNGVVDDSQLPKDRFSAERLKGVDSTLKIQPAKLEDSAVYLCASSPTTSGRAYQETQYFGPGTRLLVL.

This sequence joins TRBV6-2 or TRBV6-3 and TRBJ2-7; possible D gene TRBD1, 6 bases. The CDR3 consists of 15 residues. V lost 2 bases, J lost 6 bases, and 17 bases lay in between. Germline V gene lookup returns CDR1 MNHEY and CDR2 SVGEGT. The CDR3: CASSYDSGTRSEQYF. In DNA form, the CDR3 reads TGTGCCAGCAGTTACGATTCAGGGACACGCTCCGAGCAGTACTTC.

The V and J genes are TRBV7-2 and TRBJ2-3, with 7 bases aligning to TRBD2. This CDR3 region has 15 residues. Germline V gives CDR1 SGHTA, CDR2 FQGNSA. V dropped 8 bases and J dropped 2; count of bases not matched to a gene: 10. This chain's CDR3 is CASLITGGFTDTQYF. The CDR3 coding sequence is TGTGCCAGCCTAATTACCGGGGGGTTCACAGATACGCAGTATTTT.

This clone has more than one count but fewer than ten. Relative to the germline gene, one junction end is altered; a read error may explain this. The chain couples TRBV4-2 to TRBJ1-2, with D possibly being TRBD1 (5 bases). The CDR3 is 16 residues long. Germline V gene sequence: CDR1 LGHNA, CDR2 YNFKEQ. This CDR3 reads CASSQDKDIPLIPQAF. The CDR3 DNA is TGTGCCAGCAGCCAAGATAAGGACATTCCTCTTATCCCGCAGGCCTTC.

This clone was found a few times. The V call is TRBV2, the J call TRBJ1-5; the D gene is possibly TRBD1 (6 bases). V lost 2 bases, J lost 4 bases, and 9 bases lay in between. CDR3 size: 14 residues. Germline values: CDR1 SNHLY, CDR2 FYNNEI. Here the CDR3 reads CASSELTGNQPQHF. The CDR3 nucleotides read TGTGCCAGCAGTGAACTGACAGGAAATCAGCCCCAGCATTTT.

In its sample, this clone was seen a few times. The rearrangement uses TRBV7-9 and TRBJ1-3, with D unresolved. The CDR3 extends over 14 amino acids. Germline CDR1 SEHNR, CDR2 FQNEAQ (reference sequence). Trimming cost V 5 bases and J 5 bases, with 13 bases left between them. The CDR3 region has the DNA TGTGCCAGCAGCCTAACGGCGGAAAGAAACACCATATATTTT. Translating it yields CASSLTAERNTIYF.

The gene calls are TRBV4-1 and TRBJ2-1, with 7 bases that match TRBD2. Germline V gene data show CDR1 as MGHRA and CDR2 as YSYEKL. The CDR3 length is 16 residues. V shed 0 bases, J shed 8 bases, and the junction held 10 bases outside the gene matches. The DNA of the CDR3 is TGCGCCAGCAGCCAAGATTTCGGGGGAGGGCCTGATGAGCAGTTCTTC. Protein: CASSQDFGGGPDEQFF.

The chain combines TRBV18 with TRBJ1-6; TRBD1 is a possible D gene (6 bases). There are 14 residues in the CDR3. V shed 4 bases and J shed 7 bases, with 11 bases lying between them. Germline CDR1 is KGHSH and CDR2 is LQKENI. The CDR3, as DNA: TGTGCCAGCTCACAGGGAGGGGGGAATTCACCCCTCCACTTT. Translated, it gives CASSQGGGNSPLHF.

The chain is built from TRBV4-3 and TRBJ2-3; 10 nucleotides line up with TRBD2. Trimming cost V 5 bases and J 0 bases; bases outside gene matches: 5. The germline V gene has CDR1 LGHNA and CDR2 YSLEER. This CDR3 comprises 16 residues. The CDR3, as DNA: TGCGCCAGCAGCTCCCTAGCGGGGGAGAGCACAGATACGCAGTATTTT. Protein sequence: CASSSLAGESTDTQYF.

The chain carries TRBV15 and TRBJ1-2; weak D call: TRBD1 (6 bases). CDR3 size: 14 residues. Trimming removed 4 bases at V and 5 bases at J, with 14 bases between. Per germline, CDR1 LNHNV and CDR2 YYDKDF (reference sequence). This CDR3 reads CATSIGGTAYGYTF. CDR3 DNA: TGTGCCACCAGCATAGGGGGGACTGCGTATGGCTACACCTTC.

CDR3 bases: TGTGCCAGCAGTTACTCACGGACAGGGGTGGGTTCACCCCTCCACTTT. Encoded protein: CASSYSRTGVGSPLHF. The V and J genes are TRBV6-5 and TRBJ1-6, with 9 nucleotides matching TRBD1. Germline-derived CDR1 and CDR2 are MNHEY and SVGAGI. V lost 0 bases to trimming and J lost 9 bases; unmatched junction nucleotides: 6. The CDR3 extends over 16 amino acids.

The J gene is TRBJ2-1, the V gene TRBV9; D possibly corresponds to TRBD2 (6 bases). This CDR3 spans 19 amino acids. Trimming took 4 bases from V and 0 from J, leaving 23 bases between them. Germline lookup yields CDR1 SGDLS and CDR2 YYNGEE. The CDR3 loop reads CASSLSVGGGSLSYNEQFF. CDR3 nucleotide sequence: TGTGCCAGCAGCCTATCGGTGGGGGGAGGCTCCCTCTCCTACAATGAGCAGTTCTTC.

This rearrangement joins TRBV7-2 to TRBJ2-7; D call uncertain. Germline values: CDR1 SGHTA, CDR2 FQGNSA. V was pared by 0 bases and J by 1 base, with 7 bases between. The CDR3 consists of 14 residues. CDR3 DNA sequence: TGTGCCAGCAGCTTAGCGTTCAGTTCCTACGAGCAGTACTTC. This sequence encodes CASSLAFSSYEQYF.

The chain is built from TRBV6-5 and TRBJ1-5; D may be TRBD1 (5 bases). There are 15 residues in the CDR3. Per the germline V gene, CDR1 is MNHEY and CDR2 is SVGAGI. V was shortened by 0 bases and J by 2 bases, with 8 bases between the two germline ends. CDR3 residues: CASSYSRDGNQPQHF. For the CDR3, the DNA is TGTGCCAGCAGTTACTCGAGGGACGGCAATCAGCCCCAGCATTTT.

This clone was picked up a small number of times. The rearrangement joins TRBV10-3 to TRBJ1-2, with D unclear. V was shortened by 6 bases and J by 6 bases, with 14 bases between the two germline ends. This CDR3 is 13 amino acids long. The germline CDR1 and CDR2 sequences are ENHRY and SYGVKD. The CDR3 loop reads CAIRGDIQDGYTF. CDR3 bases: TGTGCCATCAGGGGCGACATTCAGGATGGCTACACCTTC.

This clone appeared a single time. This rearrangement joins TRBV29-1 to TRBJ1-2; D is unclear. Germline V lookup: CDR1 SQVTM, CDR2 ANQGSEA. The V gene lost 4 bases and the J gene lost 0 bases, with 12 bases spanning the gap. The CDR3 is made up of 14 amino acids. In DNA, the CDR3 is TGCAGCGTTGGGAGCAAGACGACTAACTATGGCTACACCTTC. Translating it yields CSVGSKTTNYGYTF. Using reference TRBV29-1 and TRBJ1-2 for the parts outside the CDR3, the full variable domain is SAVISQKPSRDICQRGTSLTIQCQVDSQVTMMFWYRQQPGQSLTLIATANQGSEATYESGFVIDKFPISRPNLTFSTLTVSNMSPEDSSIYLCSVGSKTTNYGYTFGSGTRLTVV.

The chain carries TRBV19 and TRBJ1-5, with D maybe TRBD1 (5 bases). The CDR3 is 15 amino acids. Germline V lookup: CDR1 LNHDA, CDR2 SQIVND (reference sequence). The germline V and J ends were trimmed by 1 base and 4 bases, with 11 bases remaining between them. CDR3 nucleotides: TGTGCCAGTAGTATAGCCGGGACGGCAAATCAGCCCCAGCATTTT. This codes for CASSIAGTANQPQHF.

The chain has TRBV6-5 and TRBJ1-2; tentatively, D is TRBD1 (6 bases). The CDR3 length is 13 residues. Trimming pared 7 bases from V and 9 bases from J, leaving 18 bases between. Germline CDR1 is MNHEY and CDR2 is SVGAGI. CDR3 sequence reads: CASTPWGAYSYTF. The CDR3 DNA follows: TGTGCCAGCACCCCGTGGGGGGCTTATAGCTACACCTTC.

The rearrangement uses TRBV6-2 or TRBV6-3 and TRBJ1-4, with a tentative D call TRBD1 (6 bases). V lost 5 bases, J lost 5 bases, and 12 bases lay in between. CDR1 MNHEY and CDR2 SVGEGT come from the germline V gene. The CDR3 consists of 14 residues. The CDR3 DNA follows: TGTGCCAGCAGTCGTACAGGGATGAATGAAAAACTGTTTTTT. It translates to CASSRTGMNEKLFF.

The chain recombines TRBV5-6 with TRBJ2-7, with D possibly TRBD1 on 5 matching bases. From germline, CDR1 is SGHDT and CDR2 YYEEEE. V was cut by 4 bases and J by 4 bases, with 9 bases left in between. CDR3 size: 12 residues. The CDR3 loop is CASSLGAYEQYF. CDR3 nucleotides: TGTGCCAGCAGCCTTGGGGCGTACGAGCAGTACTTC.

V is TRBV3-1 (or the pseudogene TRBV3-2) and J is TRBJ1-2; 8 bases are a match to TRBD1. Trimming at V came to 4 bases and at J to 4 bases, leaving 8 bases not matched to a gene. CDR1 and CDR2 (germline): LGHDT, YNNKEL (reference sequence). CDR3 length equals 15 residues. DNA of the CDR3: TGTGCCAGCAGCCTAGGGACAGGTGGACCCTATGGCTACACCTTC. Protein product: CASSLGTGGPYGYTF.

This clone has just a few counts. This chain links TRBV4-1 with TRBJ1-2; possible D gene TRBD1, 5 bases. V was trimmed by 4 bases and J by 2 bases, leaving 14 bases between them. In germline, CDR1 is MGHRA, CDR2 YSYEKL. The CDR3 sequence is 15 residues long. CDR3: CASSLRGTDNYGYTF. The CDR3, as DNA: TGCGCCAGCAGCCTACGGGGGACGGACAACTATGGCTACACCTTC.

This sequence joins TRBV9 and TRBJ1-6, with D possibly matching TRBD1 (5 bases). The length of the CDR3 is 15 residues. Trimming shortened V by 1 base and J by 6 bases, and 11 bases separated the two germline ends. The germline V gene has CDR1 SGDLS and CDR2 YYNGEE. The DNA of the CDR3 is TGTGCCAGCAGCGTAAATTCGCAGGGTAATTCACCCCTCCACTTT. Amino acid sequence: CASSVNSQGNSPLHF.

This clone has only one observation. This sequence joins TRBV7-9 and TRBJ1-1; D is unresolved. The germline CDR1 and CDR2 sequences are SEHNR and FQNEAQ (reference sequence). The V and J ends lost 5 bases and 5 bases respectively, with 9 bases between them. CDR3 length equals 12 residues. The CDR3 DNA is TGTGCCAGCAGCGAGGGAGGGACTGAAGCTTTCTTT. Translating gives CASSEGGTEAFF.